These T cell receptor beta chains were read from a single sample in a study of blood T cell repertoires in COVID-19. Assay: immunoSEQ multiplex PCR; the TCRdb copy retains only in-frame clones and omits some. The sample holds some 290,000 clones; nearly 90% are singletons and the top ten take over 9%. The sequencing sample was made of PBMCs or T cells enriched from blood (not recorded which). The source is a woman aged 25 to 39 who had recovered from COVID-19. Both conserved end residues are part of each CDR3. D genes are given only for firm matches. Expanded clones get a size class; other rows say once, few or many, or leave the size out.

v_gene,d_gene,j_gene,abundance,CDR3aa,CDR3nt
TRBV2,TRBD1,TRBJ1-4,NA,CASSERTGGVGEKLFF,TGTGCCAGCAGTGAAAGGACAGGGGGCGTGGGTGAAAAACTGTTTTTT
TRBV2,TRBD1,TRBJ1-2,NA,CASSEARQGASYGYTF,TGTGCCAGCAGTGAGGCAAGACAGGGGGCGAGCTATGGCTACACCTTC
TRBV5-1,TRBD1,TRBJ1-2,NA,CASSLDTGTGGYTF,TGCGCCAGCAGCTTGGATACGGGGACAGGGGGCTACACCTTC
TRBV23-1,TRBD1,TRBJ1-5,NA,CASSQLQGVDDQPQHF,TGCGCCAGCAGTCAATTACAGGGGGTAGACGATCAGCCCCAGCATTTT
TRBV27,NA,TRBJ1-5,NA,CASGEGNQPQHF,TGTGCCAGCGGGGAGGGGAATCAGCCCCAGCATTTT
TRBV6-2/TRBV6-3,TRBD1,TRBJ1-1,NA,CASSSVQGATEAFF,TGTGCCAGCAGTTCGGTACAGGGGGCCACTGAAGCTTTCTTT
TRBV5-5,TRBD2,TRBJ2-3,once,CASSPGAGGGGMTDTQYF,TGTGCCAGCAGCCCGGGAGCGGGAGGCGGTGGAATGACAGATACGCAGTATTTT
TRBV6-2/TRBV6-3,NA,TRBJ2-2,NA,CASSYARTGELFF,TGTGCCAGCAGTTACGCGAGAACCGGGGAGCTGTTTTTT
TRBV10-3,NA,TRBJ1-5,NA,CAISQQGSNQPQHF,TGTGCCATCAGTCAACAGGGAAGCAATCAGCCCCAGCATTTT
TRBV11-2,TRBD1,TRBJ2-5,NA,CASSLGAGGVETQYF,TGTGCCAGCAGCTTAGGGGCAGGGGGTGTAGAGACCCAGTACTTC
TRBV30,TRBD1,TRBJ1-1,NA,CAGGTGKDITEAFF,TGTGCCGGGGGGACAGGGAAGGATATAACTGAAGCTTTCTTT
TRBV18,NA,TRBJ1-4,NA,CASSPGRTVSNEKLFF,TGTGCCAGCTCACCCGGAAGGACAGTTAGTAATGAAAAACTGTTTTTT
TRBV4-1,TRBD1,TRBJ1-5,NA,CASSRTGGNQPQHF,TGCGCCAGCAGCCGGACAGGGGGCAATCAGCCCCAGCATTTT
TRBV7-7,TRBD2,TRBJ2-5,once,CASSLAGGLGETQYF,TGTGCTAGCAGCCTGGCGGGAGGGCTAGGGGAGACCCAGTACTTC
TRBV7-9,NA,TRBJ1-1,NA,CASSPTTERNTEAFF,TGTGCCAGCAGCCCGACGACGGAGAGGAACACTGAAGCTTTCTTT
TRBV6-1,NA,TRBJ2-7,NA,CASSEEVMAGSGYEQYF,TGTGCCAGCAGTGAAGAGGTAATGGCGGGATCAGGCTACGAGCAGTACTTC
TRBV19,NA,TRBJ2-7,NA,CASSIAAEAYEQYF,TGTGCCAGTAGTATAGCGGCGGAGGCCTACGAGCAGTACTTC
TRBV7-9,NA,TRBJ2-3,NA,CASSYGLASDTQYF,TGTGCCAGCAGCTACGGGCTAGCCAGCGATACGCAGTATTTT
TRBV19,TRBD1,TRBJ1-5,NA,CASSEGTGYYQPQHF,TGTGCCAGTAGTGAAGGGACAGGCTATTATCAGCCCCAGCATTTT
TRBV7-9,NA,TRBJ1-1,NA,CASSLSGYTEAFF,TGTGCCAGCAGCTTATCAGGGTACACTGAAGCTTTCTTT
TRBV2,NA,TRBJ2-7,NA,CASRKTESSSYEQYF,TGTGCCAGCAGGAAGACAGAAAGTAGCTCCTACGAGCAGTACTTC
TRBV11-2,TRBD1,TRBJ2-7,NA,CASSDRDRVSYEQYF,TGTGCCAGCAGCGACCGGGACAGGGTCTCCTACGAGCAGTACTTC
TRBV6-6,TRBD1,TRBJ1-2,NA,CASSHRGNSGFF,TGTGCCAGCAGTCACAGGGGTAACTCTGGGTTTTTC
TRBV20-1,TRBD1,TRBJ1-2,few,CSASPPGQADYGYTF,TGCAGTGCTAGTCCCCCGGGACAGGCGGATTATGGCTACACCTTC
TRBV5-1,NA,TRBJ2-1,NA,CASSLARFSGSYNEQFF,TGCGCCAGCAGCTTGGCTAGGTTTTCGGGCTCCTACAATGAGCAGTTCTTC
TRBV2,TRBD1,TRBJ2-2,once,CASQGQGPNTGELFF,TGTGCCAGCCAAGGACAGGGGCCAAACACCGGGGAGCTGTTTTTT
TRBV4-1,NA,TRBJ2-7,once,CASSPGDSYEQYF,TGCGCCAGCAGCCCCGGGGATAGCTACGAGCAGTACTTC
TRBV28,NA,TRBJ2-7,NA,CASTLGIASYEQYF,TGTGCCAGCACCCTAGGAATTGCCTCCTACGAGCAGTACTTC
TRBV10-3,TRBD2,TRBJ2-3,NA,CAISEREAPDTQYF,TGTGCCATCAGTGAACGGGAGGCACCAGATACGCAGTATTTT
TRBV7-2,TRBD1,TRBJ2-3,NA,CASREGAGDTQYF,TGTGCCAGCAGAGAGGGGGCAGGAGATACGCAGTATTTT
TRBV7-9,TRBD1,TRBJ1-1,once,CASSSTGGRTEAFF,TGTGCCAGCAGCTCTACAGGGGGTAGGACTGAAGCTTTCTTT
TRBV29-1,TRBD2,TRBJ2-7,NA,CSVAGGWSYEQYF,TGCAGCGTTGCGGGAGGGTGGTCCTACGAGCAGTACTTC
TRBV29-1,TRBD2,TRBJ2-7,once,CSARWRGNYEQYF,TGCAGCGCCCGTTGGCGGGGGAACTACGAGCAGTACTTC
TRBV3-1/TRBV3-2,TRBD1,TRBJ1-4,NA,CASLDRGLEKLFF,TGTGCCAGCTTGGACAGGGGGCTGGAAAAACTGTTTTTT
TRBV19,NA,TRBJ1-1,few,CASRRVTQAFF,TGTGCCAGTAGGAGGGTTACGCAAGCTTTCTTT